Listed below are T cell receptor beta chains from one sample, sequenced in a study of blood T cell repertoires in COVID-19. Measured with immunoSEQ multiplex PCR; TCRdb has only the in-frame clones, and not every one. The sample carries approximately 390,000 clones, roughly 86% recorded once. Input material: PBMCs or T cells enriched from blood (not recorded which). The receptor set was obtained from a middle-aged woman with acute COVID-19. Both conserved end residues are part of each CDR3. The D gene is left open where the match is weak. Not all rows give a size; the values are once, few, many and, for expanded clones, a class.

TRBJ2-3 | . | TRBD1 | TRBV5-6 | TGTGCCAGCAGCTTGGAGCCAGGGGGTACGCAGTATTTT | CASSLEPGGTQYF
TRBJ1-4 | . | . | TRBV6-2/TRBV6-3 | TGTGCCAGCAGTTACTCGACGGACACCACTTTTGAAAAACTGTTTTTT | CASSYSTDTTFEKLFF
TRBJ2-2 | . | . | TRBV7-2 | TGTGCCAGCAGCTCCCCTAGTTTAACCGGGGAGCTGTTTTTT | CASSSPSLTGELFF
TRBJ1-5 | . | . | TRBV2 | TGTGCCAGCAGTGACGGGAATAGCAATCAGCCCCAGCATTTT | CASSDGNSNQPQHF
TRBJ1-1 | . | . | TRBV29-1 | TGCAGCGTTGATCCGGGTGACACTGAAGCTTTCTTT | CSVDPGDTEAFF
TRBJ1-1 | . | TRBD1 | TRBV5-1 | TGCGCCAGCAGAAGACAGGGGGCGGACACTGAAGCTTTCTTT | CASRRQGADTEAFF
TRBJ2-7 | few | TRBD2 | TRBV27 | TGTGCCAGCAGTTTAGGGCCCCCACTAGCGGGGGGCTACGAGCAGTACTTC | CASSLGPPLAGGYEQYF
TRBJ2-5 | . | TRBD1 | TRBV18 | TGTGCCAGCTCAGCGGCAGGGGGTTATGAGGAGACCCAGTACTTC | CASSAAGGYEETQYF
TRBJ2-7 | . | . | TRBV12-3/TRBV12-4 | TGTGCCAGCAGTTTAGCCGGGAACGAGCAGTACTTC | CASSLAGNEQYF
TRBJ1-2 | once | . | TRBV3-1/TRBV3-2 | TGTGCCAGCAGCCAAGAACAGGGCCCCTTCGGCTACACCTTC | CASSQEQGPFGYTF
TRBJ1-2 | . | . | TRBV20-1 | TGCAGTGCTAGTGGTCAGGGATCTAACTATGGCTACACCTTC | CSASGQGSNYGYTF
TRBJ2-6 | . | TRBD1 | TRBV2 | TGTGCCAGCAGTGCTACGGGACAGCCTTTCTCTGGGGCCAACGTCCTGACTTTC | CASSATGQPFSGANVLTF
TRBJ1-5 | few | TRBD1 | TRBV2 | TGTGCCAGCAGTGTTGGGACAGGGCCGGGTCAGCCCCAGCATTTT | CASSVGTGPGQPQHF
TRBJ1-1 | . | TRBD1 | TRBV5-1 | TGCGCCAGCAGCCCTAGCTCGGGACAGGGAACTGAAGCTTTCTTT | CASSPSSGQGTEAFF
TRBJ2-3 | few | TRBD1 | TRBV2 | TGTGCCAGCGTAGATTCGACAGGGGGCATCGCAGATACGCAGTATTTT | CASVDSTGGIADTQYF
TRBJ1-5 | once | TRBD1 | TRBV2 | TGTGCCAGCAGTGAAGGACAGGGCAAGGGACAGCCCCAGCATTTT | CASSEGQGKGQPQHF
TRBJ2-7 | . | . | TRBV11-2 | TGTGCCAGCACCCCAGGTCAGGGTAACTACGAGCAGTACTTC | CASTPGQGNYEQYF
TRBJ2-3 | once | . | TRBV2 | TGTGCCAGCAGTTATAGCGGCCGAACAGATACGCAGTATTTT | CASSYSGRTDTQYF
TRBJ2-6 | . | TRBD1 | TRBV7-9 | TGTGCCAGCAGCGTTACCGGGACAGGGGTTACTGGGGCCAACGTCCTGACTTTC | CASSVTGTGVTGANVLTF
TRBJ2-7 | . | TRBD1 | TRBV27 | TGTGCCAGCAGTTTCCGCCCCACAGGGGGCCCCTACGAGCAGTACTTC | CASSFRPTGGPYEQYF
TRBJ1-1 | once | . | TRBV2 | TGTGCCAGCAGTGCCCGCCCGGGGGGGAACACTGAAGCTTTCTTT | CASSARPGGNTEAFF
TRBJ2-7 | . | TRBD2 | TRBV4-1 | TGCGCCAGCACACCGGGACTAGCGATGGGATCCTACGAGCAGTACTTC | CASTPGLAMGSYEQYF
TRBJ2-7 | few | TRBD2 | TRBV13 | TGTGCCAGCAGCTTTTGGCGGGGGGACAACGAGCAGTACTTC | CASSFWRGDNEQYF
TRBJ1-2 | . | . | TRBV27 | TGTGCCAGCAGTTTATTCGCAGGGATTGGCTACACCTTC | CASSLFAGIGYTF
TRBJ2-7 | . | TRBD1 | TRBV5-1 | TGCGCCAGCAGCCAAGGGACAGGGGGCTACGAGCAGTACTTC | CASSQGTGGYEQYF
TRBJ2-6 | . | . | TRBV11-2 | TGTGCCAGCAGCTTACAGGGGTTCTCTGGGGCCAACGTCCTGACTTTC | CASSLQGFSGANVLTF
TRBJ1-6 | . | . | TRBV30 | TGTGCCTGTGACACGAGCTCCTATAATTCACCCCTCCACTTT | CACDTSSYNSPLHF
TRBJ2-3 | . | . | TRBV9 | TGTGCCAGCAGCGTAGGACAAATCGGCACAGATACGCAGTATTTT | CASSVGQIGTDTQYF